These T cell receptor beta chains were read from a single sample in a study of blood T cell repertoires in COVID-19. Repertoires were generated with immunoSEQ multiplex PCR, while TCRdb's copy carries only in-frame clones and drops some. Among under 350,000 clones listed, 65% to 90% were seen once. The source material was peripheral blood. These receptors all come from a human donor in a cohort sampled during active COVID-19. Both conserved end residues are part of each CDR3. A D gene is named only where the DNA matches it firmly. Clone sizes are given selectively: once, few, many, or a class where the clone is expanded.

>TRBJ1-1|.|.|TRBV7-9
CASIPGAGNTEAFF
TGTGCCAGCATCCCAGGGGCGGGGAACACTGAAGCTTTCTTT
>TRBJ2-3|TRBD2|.|TRBV6-2/TRBV6-3
CASSQSGRSDTQYF
TGTGCCAGCAGCCAAAGCGGGAGATCAGATACGCAGTATTTT
>TRBJ2-2|.|.|TRBV12-3/TRBV12-4
CASRGQDTGELFF
TGTGCCAGCAGGGGTCAGGACACCGGGGAGCTGTTTTTT
>TRBJ2-3|.|.|TRBV4-1
CASSQDRGATDTQYF
TGCGCCAGCAGCCAAGATCGGGGGGCCACAGATACGCAGTATTTT
>TRBJ2-3|TRBD2|.|TRBV28
CASSPVAGNDPDTQYF
TGTGCCAGCAGTCCTGTAGCGGGAAATGACCCAGATACGCAGTATTTT
>TRBJ2-7|.|.|TRBV5-1
CASSLDRNLYEQYF
TGCGCCAGCAGCTTGGACAGGAATCTCTACGAGCAGTACTTC
>TRBJ1-2|.|.|TRBV7-2
CASSLMGVGYGYTF
TGTGCCAGCAGCTTAATGGGCGTAGGCTATGGCTACACCTTC
>TRBJ1-2|.|few|TRBV27
CASKQGVANYGYTF
TGTGCCAGCAAGCAGGGTGTCGCTAACTATGGCTACACCTTC
>TRBJ2-5|.|.|TRBV15
CATSSTYGTQYF
TGTGCCACCAGCAGCACCTATGGGACCCAGTACTTC
>TRBJ1-4|TRBD1|.|TRBV5-6
CASSLATGRLFF
TGTGCCAGCAGCTTGGCGACAGGGAGACTGTTTTTT
>TRBJ1-1|TRBD1|.|TRBV27
CASSYQGGNTEAFF
TGTGCCAGCAGTTATCAGGGGGGGAACACTGAAGCTTTCTTT
>TRBJ1-2|.|.|TRBV28
CASSPRHFYGYTF
TGTGCCAGCAGTCCCCGACACTTCTATGGCTACACCTTC
>TRBJ1-4|.|.|TRBV21-1
CAIPADEMTNEKLFF
TGTGCCATCCCTGCTGATGAGATGACTAATGAAAAACTGTTTTTT
>TRBJ2-7|.|.|TRBV7-8
CASSPDWRGEQYF
TGTGCCAGCAGCCCGGACTGGAGGGGCGAGCAGTACTTC
>TRBJ2-7|TRBD1|.|TRBV7-9
CASSLIQGAGYEQYF
TGTGCCAGCAGCCTGATACAGGGGGCTGGCTACGAGCAGTACTTC
>TRBJ2-2|TRBD2|.|TRBV2
CASSKRLAGGAKELFF
TGTGCCAGCAGTAAACGACTAGCGGGAGGGGCTAAGGAGCTGTTTTTT
>TRBJ2-1|TRBD2|once|TRBV6-2/TRBV6-3
CASSSRLAGKYEQFF
TGTGCCAGCAGTTCAAGACTAGCGGGAAAGTATGAGCAGTTCTTC
>TRBJ2-7|.|.|TRBV5-4
CASNNGSGGYEQYF
TGTGCCAGCAATAACGGGAGTGGTGGATACGAGCAGTACTTC
>TRBJ2-3|TRBD1|few|TRBV7-2
CASSTRDSGTQYF
TGTGCCAGCAGCACCCGGGACAGTGGTACGCAGTATTTT
>TRBJ2-1|TRBD2|once|TRBV29-1
CSARSTSGYPYNEQFF
TGCAGCGCCCGAAGTACTAGCGGGTACCCTTACAATGAGCAGTTCTTC